These T cell receptor beta chains were read from a single sample in a study of blood T cells in healthy people across ages. MiXCR, run by TCRdb on the 5' RACE reads, gives a single entry per CDR3 protein. The sample records 700,000 to 900,000 distinct CDR3 sequences, about a quarter being singletons. A further study also used this sample, focusing on T cells of mothers and their children.

What was sequenced was blood. The origin of the receptors is a boy younger than 18 in good health. Both conserved end residues are part of each CDR3. D genes are given only for firm matches. For some rows the clone size is stated as once, few or many, or as a class when expanded; others skip it.

v_gene	abundance	j_gene	d_gene	CDR3nt	CDR3aa
TRBV3-1	NA	TRBJ2-5	NA	TGTGCCAGCAGTCCGGCAATGGGAGAGACCCAGTACTTC	CASSPAMGETQYF
TRBV6-5	few	TRBJ1-2	NA	TGTGCCAGCAGTTACTCTACACGTAAGACGGCAAACTATGGCTACACCTTC	CASSYSTRKTANYGYTF
TRBV6-1	NA	TRBJ2-3	NA	TGTGCCAGCAGTAGACAGGTCCTCACAGATACGCAGTATTTT	CASSRQVLTDTQYF
TRBV4-2	few	TRBJ1-4	NA	TGTGCCAGCAGCCCGCAAGGGAAAGAAACTAATGAAAAACTGTTTTTT	CASSPQGKETNEKLFF
TRBV29-1	few	TRBJ1-1	TRBD1	TGCAGCGTTTTTAAGGGGGCGGGGAAAAACACTGAAGCTTTCTTT	CSVFKGAGKNTEAFF
TRBV2	few	TRBJ2-5	TRBD1	TGTGCCAGCACCCTTCCCGGGACAGGGGCCGAGACCCAGTACTTC	CASTLPGTGAETQYF
TRBV3-1	few	TRBJ2-1	NA	TGTGCCAGCAGCCTAGGGGGGGGCGCTTATGAGCAGTTCTTC	CASSLGGGAYEQFF
TRBV6-6	few	TRBJ2-5	TRBD2	TGTGCCAGCAGTTATAGCGGGGGGGCCGAGACCCAGTACTTC	CASSYSGGAETQYF
TRBV6-5	NA	TRBJ2-5	TRBD1	TGTGCCAGCAGAGACGGCCCGGGACAGAGAAAAGAGACCCAGTACTTC	CASRDGPGQRKETQYF
TRBV27	many	TRBJ2-7	TRBD1	TGTGCCAGCAGCTGGGACAGGGGTTACGAGCAGTACTTC	CASSWDRGYEQYF
TRBV6-6	NA	TRBJ2-3	NA	TGTGCCAGCAAAGGGGGGGCGACAGATACGCAGTATTTT	CASKGGATDTQYF
TRBV29-1	few	TRBJ1-1	NA	TGCAGCGTTGGCAACCCGGGGACTGAAGCTTTCTTT	CSVGNPGTEAFF
TRBV4-3	NA	TRBJ2-5	NA	TGCGCCAGCAGCCAAGAGCACCCTCAAGAGACCCAGTACTTC	CASSQEHPQETQYF
TRBV12-3/TRBV12-4	few	TRBJ2-4	TRBD1	TGTGCCAGCAGGTCCGGGACAGAAAAAAACATTCAGTACTTC	CASRSGTEKNIQYF
TRBV5-1	NA	TRBJ2-7	TRBD1	TGCGCCAGCAGCTTACCGGACAGGGGAGGTTGGGAGTACGAGCAGTACTTC	CASSLPDRGGWEYEQYF
TRBV7-9	NA	TRBJ1-1	TRBD1	TGTGCCAGCAGCCATAGGACAGGGGGCGATGAAGCTTTCTTT	CASSHRTGGDEAFF
TRBV30	few	TRBJ2-5	TRBD2	TGTGCCTGGAGTCAAGGACTAGCGTTCGAGACCCAGTACTTC	CAWSQGLAFETQYF
TRBV7-7	few	TRBJ2-5	NA	TGTGCTAGCAGCTTTGGAGAGAGACCACAAGAGACCCAGTACTTC	CASSFGERPQETQYF
TRBV15	NA	TRBJ1-1	TRBD1	TGTGCCACCAGCAGAGAGGGACAGGGATACACTGAAGCTTTCTTT	CATSREGQGYTEAFF
TRBV7-9	NA	TRBJ1-1	NA	TGTGCCAGCAGCTCCTTGGCTGAAGCTTTCTTT	CASSSLAEAFF
TRBV5-5	few	TRBJ2-3	NA	TGTGCCAGCAGCCCCGGACGGACACCTAGCACAGATACGCAGTATTTT	CASSPGRTPSTDTQYF
TRBV7-9	NA	TRBJ2-1	TRBD1	TGTGCCAGCAGCTCTCCGGACAGGGCGCAAGAGACCCGGTACTTC	CASSSPDRAQETRYF
TRBV6-2/TRBV6-3	NA	TRBJ2-5	TRBD2	TGTGCCAGCAGTTACCTGGCCAATCTTGTCGGCAGCGGGGCAGAGACCCAGTACTTC	CASSYLANLVGSGAETQYF
TRBV4-1	NA	TRBJ2-5	NA	TGCGCCAGCAGCCACGTTGTAACAGATCAAGAGACCCAGTACTTC	CASSHVVTDQETQYF
TRBV3-1	NA	TRBJ1-5	NA	TGTGCCAGCAGCCAAGATGCGGGACGCCCCCAGCATTTT	CASSQDAGRPQHF
TRBV2	NA	TRBJ2-2	NA	TGTGCCAGCAGTGATCGCCGCCCGGCGAACACCGGGGAGCTGTTTTTT	CASSDRRPANTGELFF
TRBV7-7	NA	TRBJ2-1	NA	TGTGCTAGCACCTCAGATAGAGGGGATGAGCAGTTCTTC	CASTSDRGDEQFF
TRBV11-2	NA	TRBJ2-1	NA	TGTGCCAGTTCAAATGAAGGGGTGACAGCTGGATTCTTC	CASSNEGVTAGFF
TRBV12-3/TRBV12-4	NA	TRBJ2-2	TRBD1	TGTGCCAGCAGGGGCGGCAGGGGGCCTAACTCGAACACCGGGGAGCTGTTTTTT	CASRGGRGPNSNTGELFF
TRBV12-3/TRBV12-4	few	TRBJ1-4	NA	TGTGCCAGCAGCCCCTCCCAGTCCGTCGAAAAACTGTTTTTT	CASSPSQSVEKLFF
TRBV29-1	NA	TRBJ2-6	TRBD1	TGCAGCGTCGTTACGAGGGGGACAGCTAGATGGTCCGGGGCCAACGTCCTGACTTTC	CSVVTRGTARWSGANVLTF
TRBV5-1	few	TRBJ2-2	NA	TGCGCCAGCAGCTTGGACGGACAGACCCCAACTGACGCCGGGGAGCTGTTTTTT	CASSLDGQTPTDAGELFF
TRBV20-1	NA	TRBJ2-5	TRBD2	TGCAGTGCTTTGGGACTAGCGGGACAAGAGACCCAGTACTTC	CSALGLAGQETQYF
TRBV9	few	TRBJ2-1	NA	TGTGCCAGCAGCGTAGGGGGCTATAGCTCCTACAATGAGCAGTTCTTC	CASSVGGYSSYNEQFF
TRBV27	few	TRBJ2-2	NA	TGTGCCAGCAGTTTCGTCCCACACACCGGGGAGCTGTTTTTT	CASSFVPHTGELFF
TRBV6-6	few	TRBJ2-3	NA	TGTGCCAGCAGGGGACAACTGAGCACAGATACGCAGTATTTT	CASRGQLSTDTQYF
TRBV20-1	NA	TRBJ1-4	TRBD1	TGCAGTGCTAGAGGGAGGACAGGGGATGAAAAACTGTTTTTT	CSARGRTGDEKLFF
TRBV20-1	NA	TRBJ1-1	TRBD1	TGCAGTGCTAGATCCCCGGGACAGGGACCGGGGAACACTGAAGCTTTCTTT	CSARSPGQGPGNTEAFF
TRBV7-6	few	TRBJ2-1	TRBD2	TGTGCCAGCAGCGTAACCGGGACTAGCGGGACGATACGTGCCAATGAGCAGTTCTTC	CASSVTGTSGTIRANEQFF
TRBV5-1	many	TRBJ1-2	NA	TGCGCCAGCAGCTTGGTGGGCGGCAACTATGGCTACACCTTC	CASSLVGGNYGYTF
TRBV12-3/TRBV12-4	few	TRBJ1-1	NA	TGTGCCAGCAGCCGTTCCGGTGTGGAGATGAACACTGAAGCTTTCTTT	CASSRSGVEMNTEAFF
TRBV10-3	once	TRBJ2-1	NA	TGTGCCATCAGCCCCGGGGGCGACAATGAGCAGTTCTTC	CAISPGGDNEQFF
TRBV15	NA	TRBJ1-4	TRBD1	TGTGCCACCAGCAGGACGACAGGGAGGCCTGAAAAACTGTTTTTT	CATSRTTGRPEKLFF
TRBV5-1	many	TRBJ2-5	TRBD2	TGCGCCAGCAGCTTGGGAACTAGCGGGGGGACGGAGACCCAGTACTTC	CASSLGTSGGTETQYF
TRBV12-3/TRBV12-4	NA	TRBJ2-7	TRBD1	TGTGCCAGCAGTTTACAGGGGGCACACGAGCAGTACTTC	CASSLQGAHEQYF
TRBV25-1	NA	TRBJ2-7	NA	TGTGCCAGCAGTGAATTAACTAGTGTCGACGAGCAGTACTTC	CASSELTSVDEQYF
TRBV12-3/TRBV12-4	NA	TRBJ1-5	NA	TGTGCCAGCAGTTTAACGAGACAGACTTATCAGCCCCAGCATTTT	CASSLTRQTYQPQHF
TRBV6-5	NA	TRBJ1-6	NA	TGTGCCAGCTCAAGTTTCGGTTCACCCCTCCACTTT	CASSSFGSPLHF